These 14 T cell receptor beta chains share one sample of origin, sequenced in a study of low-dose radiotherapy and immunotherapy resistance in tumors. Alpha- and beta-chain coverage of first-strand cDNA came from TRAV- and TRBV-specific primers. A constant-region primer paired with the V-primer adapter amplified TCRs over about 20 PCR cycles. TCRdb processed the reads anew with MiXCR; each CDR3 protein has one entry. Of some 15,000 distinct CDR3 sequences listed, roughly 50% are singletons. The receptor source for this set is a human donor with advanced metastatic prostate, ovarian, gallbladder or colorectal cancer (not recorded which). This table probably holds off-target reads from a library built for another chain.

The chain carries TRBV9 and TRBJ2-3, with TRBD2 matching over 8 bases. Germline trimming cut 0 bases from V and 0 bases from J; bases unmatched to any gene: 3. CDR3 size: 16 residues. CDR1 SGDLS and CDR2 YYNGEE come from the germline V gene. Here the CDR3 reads CASSVGSGTSTDTQYF. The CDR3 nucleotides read TGTGCCAGCAGCGTAGGTAGCGGGACTAGCACAGATACGCAGTATTTT.

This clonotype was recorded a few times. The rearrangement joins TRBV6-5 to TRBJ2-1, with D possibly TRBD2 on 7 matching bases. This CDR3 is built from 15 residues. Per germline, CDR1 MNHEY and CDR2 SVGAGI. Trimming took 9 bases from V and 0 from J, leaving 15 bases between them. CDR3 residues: CASTAGARSYNEQFF. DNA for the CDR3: TGTGCCAGTACTGCGGGGGCCCGCTCCTACAATGAGCAGTTCTTC.

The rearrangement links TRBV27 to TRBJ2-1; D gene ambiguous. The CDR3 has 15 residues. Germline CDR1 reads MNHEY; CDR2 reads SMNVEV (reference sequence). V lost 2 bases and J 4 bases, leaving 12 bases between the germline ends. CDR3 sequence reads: CASSLGQEGYNEQFF. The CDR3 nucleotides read TGTGCCAGCAGTTTAGGGCAGGAAGGGTACAATGAGCAGTTCTTC.

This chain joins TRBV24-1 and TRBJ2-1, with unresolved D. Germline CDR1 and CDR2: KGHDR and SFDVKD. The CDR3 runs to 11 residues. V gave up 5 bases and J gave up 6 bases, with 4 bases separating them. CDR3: CATSAFNEQFF. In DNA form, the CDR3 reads TGTGCCACCAGTGCCTTCAATGAGCAGTTCTTC.

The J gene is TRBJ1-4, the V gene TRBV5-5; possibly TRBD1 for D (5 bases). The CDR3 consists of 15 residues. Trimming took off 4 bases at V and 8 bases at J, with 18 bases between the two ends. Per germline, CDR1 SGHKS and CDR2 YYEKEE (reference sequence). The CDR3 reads CASSPMGVKEEKLFF. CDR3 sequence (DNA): TGTGCCAGCAGCCCCATGGGGGTGAAGGAGGAAAAACTGTTTTTT. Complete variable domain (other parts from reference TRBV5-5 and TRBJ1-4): DAGVTQSPTHLIKTRGQQVTLRCSPISGHKSVSWYQQVLGQGPQFIFQYYEKEERGRGNFPDRFSARQFPNYSSELNVNALLLGDSALYLCASSPMGVKEEKLFFGSGTQLSVL.

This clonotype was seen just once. The CDR3 DNA sequence: TGTGCCAGCAGCGAATTAAATGTCAGGGGCCGAGAGACCCAGTACTTC. It yields the protein CASSELNVRGRETQYF. V usage is TRBV7-2 and J usage is TRBJ2-5; a weak D match, TRBD1 (6 bases). Germline V gene sequence: CDR1 SGHTA, CDR2 FQGNSA. The CDR3 has 16 residues. V was trimmed by 5 bases and J by 4 bases, leaving 20 bases between them.

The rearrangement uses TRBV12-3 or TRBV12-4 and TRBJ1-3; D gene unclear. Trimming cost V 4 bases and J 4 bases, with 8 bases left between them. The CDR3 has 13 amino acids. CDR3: CASSSGIGNTIYF. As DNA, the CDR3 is TGTGCCAGCAGTTCGGGTATCGGAAACACCATATATTTT.

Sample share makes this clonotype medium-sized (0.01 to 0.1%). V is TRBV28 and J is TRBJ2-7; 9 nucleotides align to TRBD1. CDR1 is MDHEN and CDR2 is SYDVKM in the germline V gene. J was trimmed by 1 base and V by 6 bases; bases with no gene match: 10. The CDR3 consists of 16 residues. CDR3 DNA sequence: TGTGCCAGCAGCCCCCAACCCGGGACAGGGTCCTACGAGCAGTACTTC. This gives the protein CASSPQPGTGSYEQYF.

The CDR3, as DNA: TGCAGTGCTAGAGCAGGTCCGAACCAAGAGACCCAGTACTTC. The encoded protein is CSARAGPNQETQYF. V usage is TRBV20-1 and J usage is TRBJ2-5; D gene ambiguous. CDR3 length: 14 amino acids. Germline values: CDR1 DFQATT, CDR2 SNEGSKA (reference sequence). V shed 1 base and J shed 0 bases, with 9 bases lying between them.

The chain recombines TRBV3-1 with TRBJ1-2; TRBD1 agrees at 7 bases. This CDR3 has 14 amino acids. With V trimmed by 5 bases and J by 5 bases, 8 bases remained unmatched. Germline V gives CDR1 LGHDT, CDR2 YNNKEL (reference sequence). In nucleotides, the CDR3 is TGTGCCAGCAGCTCACGACAGGGTAATTATGGCTACACCTTC. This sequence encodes CASSSRQGNYGYTF.

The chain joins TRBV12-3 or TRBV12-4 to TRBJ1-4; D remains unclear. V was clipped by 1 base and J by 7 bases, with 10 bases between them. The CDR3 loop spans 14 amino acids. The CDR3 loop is CASSLGGTGEKLFF. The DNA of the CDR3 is TGTGCCAGCAGTTTAGGGGGTACCGGTGAAAAACTGTTTTTT.

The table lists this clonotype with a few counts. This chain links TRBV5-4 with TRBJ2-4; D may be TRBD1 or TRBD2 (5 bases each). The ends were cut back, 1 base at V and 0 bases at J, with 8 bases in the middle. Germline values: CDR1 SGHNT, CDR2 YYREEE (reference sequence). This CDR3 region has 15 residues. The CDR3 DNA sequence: TGTGCCAGCAGCTTGTCGGGGACAGCCAAAAACATTCAGTACTTC. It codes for CASSLSGTAKNIQYF.

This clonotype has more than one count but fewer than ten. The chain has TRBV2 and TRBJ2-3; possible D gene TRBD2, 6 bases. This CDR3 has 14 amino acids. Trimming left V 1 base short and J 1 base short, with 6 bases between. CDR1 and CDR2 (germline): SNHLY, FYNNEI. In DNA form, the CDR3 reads TGTGCCAGCAGTGAAGGGGGGGGCACAGATACGCAGTATTTT. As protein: CASSEGGGTDTQYF.

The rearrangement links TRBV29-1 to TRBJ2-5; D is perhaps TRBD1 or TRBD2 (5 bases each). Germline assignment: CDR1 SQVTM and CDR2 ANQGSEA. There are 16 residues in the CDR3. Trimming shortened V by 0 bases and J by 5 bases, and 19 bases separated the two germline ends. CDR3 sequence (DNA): TGCAGCGTTGAAGATTGGGGCGGGCTTGAATACGAGACCCAGTACTTC. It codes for CSVEDWGGLEYETQYF.